This T cell receptor (beta chain) was profiled in a study of CD8 T cells in Susac syndrome. CDR3 length equals 13 residues. Germline trimming cut 9 bases from V and 3 bases from J; bases unmatched to any gene: 5. The germline V gene encodes CDR1 LNHDA and CDR2 SQIVND (reference sequence). Roughly 0.45 to 1 ug RNA was reverse transcribed with random hexamers. Each CDR3 protein is one row after TCRdb ran MiXCR on the immunoSEQ multiplex PCR reads. Here the sample spans approximately 190,000 distinct CDR3 sequences, 95% being singletons. This chain links TRBV19 with TRBJ2-7, with TRBD2 matching over 10 bases. The sample taken for sequencing was CD8+ T cells from PBMCs. The TCR comes from a human donor with Susac syndrome. CDR3 loop: CASPGLADYEQYF. The CDR3, as DNA: TGTGCCAGCCCAGGACTAGCGGACTACGAGCAGTACTTC.